This entry features one T cell receptor (beta chain) sequence. What this receptor recognizes is not known. It has no much larger one-base neighbor in the sample; base qualities were not kept. This specimen belongs to a study of identical twins (dated by TCRdb to 2016 to 2017). General notes on the study: To test whether fetal clonotypes persist, the study used deep sequencing on TCR alpha and beta repertoires from monozygotic twins, unrelated adults of various ages, and cord blood. To rule out contamination, replicate twin experiments were performed at different times with different library preparation protocols. General conclusions and limits of the study: Out-of-frame TCR alpha sharing in monozygotic twins was systematically underestimated by recombination models, whereas sharing between unrelated individuals was in agreement with the recombination models. Compared with coincidental sharing between unrelated individuals, out-of-frame TCR alpha sequences shared between twins had an excess of sequences with low generation probability. The excess sharing between twins in beta out-of-frame sequences was weaker because fewer shared sequences reduced the signal-to-noise ratio. Zero-insertion analyses could be partly confounded by invariant T cells such as MAIT and iNKT, although diverse VJ usage argued against such confounding for most clonotypes. Fewer insertions were carried by abundant cord blood beta clonotypes, a similar but weaker trend appeared in young adult naive repertoires, and no such trend appeared in memory repertoires. Because the same donors could not be followed over many years, the conclusions depended on cross-sectional statistical analysis.

Libraries came from 5' RACE. Sequencing used an Illumina HiSeq 2000. Template switching introduced a universal primer binding site; the final cDNA contained a unique molecular identifier, enabling accurate counting of TCR cDNA molecules. First-strand cDNA for TCR alpha and beta chains was synthesized from specific primers in the conserved constant-segment region. To control for contamination, every cDNA library carried two barcodes: a SMART-Mk sample barcode plus Illumina barcodes. TruSeq adapter sequences along with Illumina sample barcodes were introduced in two successive PCR steps. TCR alpha and beta cDNA libraries were sequenced on the Illumina HiSeq platform with custom primers. On the study's bioinformatics: Raw reads were processed with MiGEC to extract unique molecular identifiers, and MiXCR was used to determine CDR3 positions. Recombination models were inferred per individual with the repgenHMM and IGoR tools using an EM algorithm. Shared clonotype analysis was performed with the tcR package in R, normalizing sharing by the product of cloneset sizes. To study raw recombination without the effects of thymic and clonal selection, out-of-frame nonproductive sequences were analyzed. TCRdb applied fastp at Q25 and MiXCR to the public reads, then kept only in-frame beta chains. CDR3 protein sequences are deduplicated, and each keeps its most common genes and DNA. The V and J calls, along with clone size, are taken from TCRdb and not from the paper's own processing. The sample includes about 530,000 distinct CDR3 sequences, with about 16% observed a single time. The ten largest clones capture roughly 0.42% of the sample.

Only healthy Caucasian donors were included. The twin cohort comprised three pairs of female monozygotic twins, all aged roughly 18 to 30 years. Positive isolation kits from Invitrogen were used to isolate the CD4+ and CD8+ T cell populations. The data were also submitted as part of a second study, on yellow fever vaccine responses in identical twins. The second study also describes: The authors reported that the T cell response to vaccination in identical twins appeared partly convergent and partly personalized. In the study, vaccine-responding T cell clones were precisely tracked in identical twins.

Sequencing input: CD4+ T cells sorted from blood. The TCR comes from a woman between 18 and 30 years old in good health.

The DNA sequence follows: TGCGCCAGCAGCCAAGTTAGCAGAACCACTCAAGAGACCCAGTACTTC. This gives the protein CASSQVSRTTQETQYF. The chain joins TRBV4-1 to TRBJ2-5, with no D gene named confidently. At the junction V is shortened by 1 base and J by 2 bases, with 14 bases in between. The germline V gene sets CDR1 to MGHRA and CDR2 to YSYEKL. The CDR3 goes from the cysteine to the phenylalanine over 16 residues. The read is trimmed to its CDR3 DNA, 48 bases read in frame from base 1.